Following are 28 T cell receptor beta chains from one sample sequenced in a study of T cells in Graves' hyperthyroidism and ophthalmopathy. Amplification of TCR beta CDR3 regions was performed using RNA transcripts as template. First-round RT-PCR targeting the TCR CDR3 was performed with the HTBI primer set. Each CDR3 protein gets one entry after TCRdb re-called the multiplex PCR reads with MiXCR. The sample yields 600,000 or so distinct CDR3 sequences, around 15% seen once. Sequencing was performed on blood. The receptors originated from a woman between 45 and 65 years old with Graves' ophthalmopathy.

Points on this clonotype: The junction differs from germline at one of its ends, possibly a read error. J is TRBJ1-1 and V is TRBV2; D might be TRBD1 (6 bases). The germline CDR1 and CDR2 sequences are SNHLY and FYNNEI. The CDR3 is made up of 13 amino acids. The CDR3 sequence: CASSDRGRTGAFF. The CDR3, as DNA: TGTGCCAGCAGTGACCGGGGGCGGACTGGAGCTTTCTTT.

This clonotype was counted many times. The V call is TRBV6-1, the J call TRBJ2-4; D possibly matches TRBD1 or TRBD2 (7 bases each). This CDR3 has 16 amino acids. Germline CDR1 is MNHNS and CDR2 is SASEGT. Trimming removed 4 bases at V and 8 bases at J, with 21 bases between. In DNA, the CDR3 is TGTGCCAGCAGTGTGACTCAGGGGGGGGGTAGCGACATTCAGTACTTC. Residues: CASSVTQGGGSDIQYF.

The rearrangement links TRBV4-2 to TRBJ2-1, with D hard to call. Germline V CDR1 and CDR2: LGHNA, YNFKEQ. The CDR3 length is 15 residues. V was pared by 0 bases and J by 7 bases, with 13 bases between. CDR3 coding DNA: TGTGCCAGCAGCCAAGATTCGATCGTGGGGAATGAGCAGTTCTTC. Protein: CASSQDSIVGNEQFF.

The chain carries TRBV6-1 and TRBJ1-4; D unclear. V was pared by 6 bases and J by 0 bases, with 11 bases between. Germline V gives CDR1 MNHNS, CDR2 SASEGT. The length of the CDR3 is 15 residues. The CDR3: CASSPQSSTNEKLFF. The DNA for the CDR3 is TGTGCCAGCAGCCCCCAGTCATCAACTAATGAAAAACTGTTTTTT.

This chain connects TRBV15 to TRBJ2-2; D remains ambiguous. Trimming took off 0 bases at V and 0 bases at J, with 11 bases between the two ends. Germline CDR1 reads LNHNV; CDR2 reads YYDKDF (reference sequence). This CDR3 spans 17 amino acids. The CDR3 nucleotides read TGTGCCACCAGCAGAGATCCAGGCGTAGCGAACACCGGGGAGCTGTTTTTT. Amino acids: CATSRDPGVANTGELFF.

This clonotype occurred many times. The chain joins TRBV2 to TRBJ2-1; no clear D gene. The germline V gene encodes CDR1 SNHLY and CDR2 FYNNEI. The CDR3 contains 14 residues. V lost 2 bases and J 3 bases, leaving 8 bases between the germline ends. The CDR3 DNA sequence: TGTGCCAGCAGTGAACGTCAGGTCTACAATGAGCAGTTCTTC. It yields the protein CASSERQVYNEQFF.

The sample holds many counts of this clonotype. The chain uses TRBV20-1 and TRBJ1-1, with 8 bases identical to TRBD1. The CDR3 runs 18 residues. V was pared by 2 bases and J by 0 bases, with 14 bases of the junction left unmatched. Germline assignment: CDR1 DFQATT and CDR2 SNEGSKA (reference sequence). The CDR3 DNA reads as TGCAGTGCTAGACCCACATTGGCAGGGGGCAGTTTGAACACTGAAGCTTTCTTT. Translating gives CSARPTLAGGSLNTEAFF.

This clonotype was observed at least ten times. The chain carries TRBV11-2 and TRBJ1-2; D is ambiguous. The CDR3 is made up of 13 amino acids. Per the germline V gene, CDR1 is SGHAT and CDR2 is FQNNGV. V dropped 1 base and J dropped 8 bases, with 11 bases sitting between them. The CDR3 reads CASSLVSGQGYTF. The CDR3 nucleotides read TGTGCCAGCAGCTTAGTTTCCGGGCAGGGCTACACCTTC.

This clonotype was observed a few times. The chain has TRBV9 and TRBJ2-5; D is unclear. The V gene's germline CDR1 is SGDLS and CDR2 YYNGEE. The V gene lost 1 base and the J gene lost 2 bases, with 6 bases spanning the gap. The CDR3 extends over 13 amino acids. Here the CDR3 DNA reads TGTGCCAGCAGCGTAAATTATCAAGAGACCCAGTACTTC. Its protein product is CASSVNYQETQYF.

Only a few counts were recorded for this clonotype. The chain couples TRBV5-1 to TRBJ2-5; D call uncertain. Trimming stripped 0 bases from V and 1 base from J, with 7 bases between. The CDR3 loop spans 14 amino acids. In germline, CDR1 is SGHRS, CDR2 YFSETQ. The CDR3 reads CASSLGEPQETQYF. The DNA for the CDR3 is TGCGCCAGCAGCTTGGGCGAGCCCCAAGAGACCCAGTACTTC.

This clonotype has ten or more counts. The chain couples TRBV5-1 to TRBJ2-1, with TRBD2 as a possible D gene (5 bases). In germline, CDR1 is SGHRS, CDR2 YFSETQ. The ends were cut back, 6 bases at V and 7 bases at J, with 20 bases in the middle. The CDR3 sequence is 15 residues long. DNA of the CDR3: TGCGCCAGCACCAGTGGTGTCGGAGGTCGGAATGAGCAGTTCTTC. Protein: CASTSGVGGRNEQFF.

This clonotype was picked up a small number of times. The chain combines TRBV29-1 with TRBJ2-5; 9 nucleotides align to TRBD2. The CDR3 runs 14 residues. V was clipped by 1 base and J by 5 bases; unmatched bases: 5. Per the germline V gene, CDR1 is SQVTM and CDR2 is ANQGSEA. CDR3 DNA sequence: TGCAGCGTTGAAGCCGGGACTAGCTGGGAGACCCAGTACTTC. Encoded protein: CSVEAGTSWETQYF.

The chain is built from TRBV20-1 and TRBJ1-2; D not certain. The germline V and J ends were trimmed by 3 bases and 0 bases, with 8 bases remaining between them. This CDR3 is 13 amino acids long. The germline V gene encodes CDR1 DFQATT and CDR2 SNEGSKA (reference sequence). The CDR3 loop is CSASGGANYGYTF. CDR3 nucleotides: TGCAGTGCTAGTGGTGGAGCTAACTATGGCTACACCTTC.

On this clonotype: A much larger clone lies a single base off, so this may be a read error. V gene TRBV14 combines with J gene TRBJ2-7, with TRBD2 matching 12 bases. Looked up from germline, CDR1 is SGHDN and CDR2 is FVKESK. The CDR3 is 15 residues long. As DNA, the CDR3 is TGTCCCAGCAGCCGACAGACTAGCGGGAGTTACGAGCAGTACTTC. Protein sequence: CPSSRQTSGSYEQYF. The whole variable domain, remainder taken from reference TRBV14 and TRBJ2-7, is EAGVTQFPSHSVIEKGQTVTLRCDPISGHDNLYWYRRVMGKEIKFLLHFVKESKQDESGMPNNRFLAERTGGTYSTLKVQPAELEDSGVYFCPSSRQTSGSYEQYFGPGTRLTVT.

J is TRBJ1-2 and V is TRBV29-1; 10 bases fit TRBD1. Germline CDR1 SQVTM, CDR2 ANQGSEA. This CDR3 has 19 residues. Germline trimming cut 0 bases from V and 9 bases from J; bases unmatched to any gene: 22. The CDR3 sequence: CSVEDDGDRGFLRTGRYTF. CDR3 bases: TGCAGCGTTGAAGACGACGGGGACAGGGGCTTTTTACGGACGGGGCGCTACACCTTC.

This clonotype was picked up many times. The rearrangement links TRBV12-3 or TRBV12-4 to TRBJ1-2; D is perhaps TRBD1 (6 bases). The CDR3 is 10 residues long. Trimming cost V 10 bases and J 8 bases, with 11 bases left between them. The DNA for the CDR3 is TGTGCCACCGGACAGTACGGCTACACCTTC. This encodes CATGQYGYTF.

The chain joins TRBV4-3 to TRBJ2-7; D not certain. Trimming removed 2 bases from V and 3 bases from J, with 8 bases in between. CDR1 and CDR2 from the germline V gene are LGHNA and YSLEER. The CDR3 has 13 residues. DNA for the CDR3: TGCGCCAGCAGCCAATATATATACTACGAGCAGTACTTC. It specifies CASSQYIYYEQYF.

The CDR3 loop is CASSLITGNNQPQHF. The CDR3 coding sequence is TGTGCCAGCAGCCTCATAACAGGGAACAATCAGCCCCAGCATTTT. The J gene is TRBJ1-5, the V gene TRBV7-6; D is possibly TRBD1 (6 bases). Trimming left V 5 bases short and J 3 bases short, with 14 bases between. The germline CDR1 and CDR2 sequences are SGHVS and FNYEAQ. The CDR3 runs 15 residues.

The count of this clonotype is one. The chain recombines TRBV7-9 with TRBJ2-2; D is possibly TRBD2 (5 bases). The CDR3 contains 16 residues. The V end lost 10 bases, the J end lost 6 bases, and 24 bases lay between the germline ends. Germline V gene data show CDR1 as SEHNR and CDR2 as FQNEAQ (reference sequence). The CDR3 nucleotides read TGTGCCAACCCACGTTTAGGGAGTAATGGTGCCGGGGAGCTGTTTTTT. As protein: CANPRLGSNGAGELFF. Full variable domain (outside the CDR3, taken from reference TRBV7-9 and TRBJ2-2): DTGVSQNPRHKITKRGQNVTFRCDPISEHNRLYWYRQTLGQGPEFLTYFQNEAQLEKSRLLSDRFSAERPKGSFSTLEIQRTEQGDSAMYLCANPRLGSNGAGELFFGEGSRLTVL.

This clonotype has more than one count but fewer than ten. The chain couples TRBV7-2 to TRBJ2-1; TRBD2 matches 8 bases. The CDR3 totals 14 residues. The germline V gene encodes CDR1 SGHTA and CDR2 FQGNSA. J gave up 11 bases and V 5 bases, and 11 bases lay outside the gene matches. In nucleotides, the CDR3 is TGTGCCAGCAGCCCTCAAACAGCGGGAGAACAGCAGTTCTTC. Translated, it gives CASSPQTAGEQQFF. The whole variable domain, filled in from reference TRBV7-2 and TRBJ2-1, reads GAGVSQSPSNKVTEKGKDVELRCDPISGHTALYWYRQSLGQGLEFLIYFQGNSAPDKSGLPSDRFSAERTGGSVSTLTIQRTQQEDSAVYLCASSPQTAGEQQFFGPGTRLTVL.

This clonotype appeared a few times. The rearrangement joins TRBV6-5 to TRBJ1-2; weak D call: TRBD1 (5 bases). Trimming removed 0 bases at V and 7 bases at J, with 18 bases between. The germline V gene has CDR1 MNHEY and CDR2 SVGAGI. CDR3 size: 16 residues. CDR3 protein: CASSYSNGQRALGYTF. The CDR3 nucleotides read TGTGCCAGCAGTTACTCGAACGGACAACGGGCCCTTGGCTACACCTTC.

The chain carries TRBV27 and TRBJ2-1; 9 positions match TRBD1. V shed 2 bases and J 6 bases; nucleotides not matched to a gene: 5. The CDR3 is 15 residues long. Germline assignment: CDR1 MNHEY and CDR2 SMNVEV (reference sequence). Here the CDR3 reads CASSLRGTGSNEQFF. In DNA, the CDR3 is TGTGCCAGCAGTTTACGAGGGACAGGGAGCAATGAGCAGTTCTTC.

Only a few counts were recorded for this clonotype. This chain connects TRBV5-4 to TRBJ1-4; 11 nucleotides align to TRBD1. The CDR3 runs to 15 residues. Germline assignment: CDR1 SGHNT and CDR2 YYREEE (reference sequence). With 4 bases clipped from V and 7 bases from J, the junction kept 6 bases outside the gene matches. The CDR3 protein is CASSRTGGAGEKLFF. CDR3 DNA sequence: TGTGCCAGCAGCCGGACAGGGGGCGCTGGTGAAAAACTGTTTTTT.

This clonotype showed up many times. The chain has TRBV12-3 or TRBV12-4 and TRBJ2-7; unclear D gene. The CDR3 consists of 13 residues. V was pared by 6 bases and J by 6 bases, with 15 bases between. CDR3 bases: TGTGCCAGCAGCGATCCCCACGAAGGCGAGCAGTACTTC. This translates into CASSDPHEGEQYF.

This clonotype was recorded many times. The V gene is TRBV7-2, the J gene TRBJ2-5, with D possibly being TRBD1 (6 bases). Per germline, CDR1 SGHTA and CDR2 FQGNSA. The CDR3 is 15 residues long. V was shortened by 0 bases and J by 4 bases, with 12 bases between the two germline ends. This CDR3 is CASSLARQGRETQYF. CDR3 in DNA: TGTGCCAGCAGCTTAGCGAGGCAGGGGCGAGAGACCCAGTACTTC.

The chain is built from TRBV27 and TRBJ2-5; TRBD1 aligns across 10 bases. Trimming cost V 6 bases and J 3 bases; bases outside gene matches: 7. The CDR3 sequence is 15 residues long. Germline CDR1 MNHEY, CDR2 SMNVEV (reference sequence). For the CDR3, the DNA is TGTGCCAGCAGCCATAGAGGACAGGGGGAAGAGACCCAGTACTTC. This translates into CASSHRGQGEETQYF.

This clonotype occurred a few times. V is TRBV30 and J is TRBJ2-3; perhaps D is TRBD1 or TRBD2 (5 bases each). Trimming took off 3 bases at V and 2 bases at J, with 15 bases between the two ends. Looked up from germline, CDR1 is GTSNPN and CDR2 is SVGIG (reference sequence). The CDR3 has 15 amino acids. The CDR3 here is CAWSRGRAFTDTQYF. The CDR3 nucleotides are TGTGCCTGGAGCCGGGGACGGGCGTTCACAGATACGCAGTATTTT.

This clonotype was counted at least ten times. The chain links TRBV4-2 to TRBJ2-1; 7 bases fit TRBD2. Trimming took 0 bases from V and 7 from J; bases not matched to a gene: 9. In germline, CDR1 is LGHNA, CDR2 YNFKEQ. This CDR3 region has 16 residues. The CDR3 DNA reads as TGTGCCAGCAGCCAAGATCTGGGACTATCGGCTAATGAGCAGTTCTTC. It translates to CASSQDLGLSANEQFF.